The subject of this entry is one TCR beta chain. This record comes from a study of shared clonotypes between healthy human individuals. Study-wide context: In total, the donors were two women and a few men aged 18 to 49.

Clones were sequenced by immunoSEQ multiplex PCR, and TCRdb holds only the in-frame ones, with some missing. Of roughly 500,000 clones in the sample, 75% to 85% were seen once. The sequence derives from a woman in her thirties or forties in good health. Some clones in this sample may be carry-over from other donors' samples. Sequenced: PBMCs.

As DNA, the CDR3 is TGTGCCACGACCAGAGACAGGTTGAACACTGAAGCTTTCTTT. Encoded protein: CATTRDRLNTEAFF. The chain employs TRBV19 and TRBJ1-1; a possible D gene is TRBD1 (6 bases). Trimming took 10 bases from V and 0 from J, leaving 15 bases between them. Per germline, CDR1 LNHDA and CDR2 SQIVND (reference sequence). The CDR3 is 14 residues long.